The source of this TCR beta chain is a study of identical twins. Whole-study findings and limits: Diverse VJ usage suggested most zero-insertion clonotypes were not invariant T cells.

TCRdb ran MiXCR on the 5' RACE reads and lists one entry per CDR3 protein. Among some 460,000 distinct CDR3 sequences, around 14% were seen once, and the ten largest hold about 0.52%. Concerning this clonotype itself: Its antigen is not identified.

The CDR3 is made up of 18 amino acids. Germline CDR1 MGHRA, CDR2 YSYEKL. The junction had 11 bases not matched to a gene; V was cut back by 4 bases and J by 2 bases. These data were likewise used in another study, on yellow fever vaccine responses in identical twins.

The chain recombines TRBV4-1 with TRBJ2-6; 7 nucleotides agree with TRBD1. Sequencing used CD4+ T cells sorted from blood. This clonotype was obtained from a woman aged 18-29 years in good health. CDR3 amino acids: CASSRRDSVLAGANVLTF. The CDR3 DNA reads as TGCGCCAGCAGCCGCCGGGACAGCGTTCTTGCTGGGGCCAACGTCCTGACTTTC.